This T cell receptor (beta chain) derives from a study of blood T cell repertoires in COVID-19 (dated by TCRdb to 2020 to 2021). Regarding the study in general: Collaborator samples came from the United States, Italy and Spain and covered acute and convalescent phases of COVID-19. The repertoires were released in a freely available public database intended as a resource for research on the immune response to SARS-CoV-2. The dataset comprised deeply sampled blood TCRbeta repertoires from subjects exposed to, actively infected with, or recovered from COVID-19. Where HLA class I and class II types were available, the types were taken from metadata supplied by the sample provider, not from assay-based typing. The samples were drawn from two sources: the first 160 participants of the ongoing ImmuneRACE study, and 1,000 to 1,500 subjects contributed by 6 global collaborators. The sample metadata nearly always contained a de-identified subject ID, COVID-19 status, age in years and sex. The prospective study material was composed of cDNA or gDNA derived from T cells, B-cell-depleted T cells, or PBMCs. Results and caveats for the whole study, not just this receptor: The quantity of clinical and demographic metadata differed by source and by participant and was supplied without curation.

The germline ends are 19 bases apart after V is trimmed by 2 bases and J by 0 bases. In the germline V gene, CDR1 corresponds to MDHEN and CDR2 to SYDVKM. Measured from the cysteine to the phenylalanine, the CDR3 is 18 residues long. The entry retains the CDR3 DNA only, 54 bases that are in frame from base 1. At one collaborating source in Seattle, patients were enrolled during active infection and were followed longitudinally through the course of disease. Whole blood was collected in K2EDTA tubes by collaborating institutions according to the institutions' own protocols. For TCRbeta analysis, collaborator samples were shipped as frozen whole blood, as isolated PBMCs, or as DNA extracted from either sample type. On this clone itself: This receptor's antigen is unknown. Base qualities are not provided; no much larger clone lies one nucleotide away.

The immunoSEQ Assay, a bias-controlled multiplex PCR, was used to amplify TCRbeta CDR3 regions from genomic DNA. The authors processed their data as follows. The number of nucleated cells in each sample was estimated from the amplification of reference gene primers within the assay. Sequence reads were collapsed and filtered to measure the absolute abundance of every unique TCRbeta CDR3 rearrangement. For each sample, productive Simpson clonality was calculated by taking the square root of Simpson's diversity index across productive rearrangements. This is the immuneACCESS table as TCRdb keeps it, with only in-frame sequences that have V and J called. A part of the clones is gone; compared with another copy, unresolved V genes explain less than half, and the rest is unexplained. Clone size and V and J calls were adopted from that table, with D and trimming inferred from the DNA. The sample has 45,000 to 50,000 clones on record, approximately 85% of them singletons. The ten biggest clones cover approximately 33% of the sample.

Sequenced: peripheral blood. In this chain, TRBV28 is recombined with TRBJ1-1; 5 matching bases give a weak D call of TRBD1. This receptor was obtained from a woman of 80 years or more with COVID-19, enrolled during active disease. In nucleotide form, the sequence is TGTGCCAGCAGTTTAGGCGGACAAGGCGCAACCGTGAACACTGAAGCTTTCTTT. Its coded protein is CASSLGGQGATVNTEAFF.